This passage covers 7 T cell receptor beta chains from one sample sequenced in a study of T-cell reconstitution after alpha-beta-depleted transplantation in children (dated by TCRdb to the mid-2010s). Preparation of the library involved PCR. The instrument given in TCRdb is Illumina HiSeq 2500. To normalize quantification of the TCRbeta repertoire, the TCR libraries were built with molecular barcoding that relied on unique molecular identifiers. TCRdb itself trimmed the public reads at Q25 with fastp, ran MiXCR and retained productive beta chains. Identical CDR3 protein sequences are pooled into one entry, listed with their most common genes and DNA. For this sample there are 300,000 or so distinct CDR3 sequences; 23% appear just once. Over 9.5% of the sample goes to the ten largest clones. The intended sense of this specimen's treatment or condition label: allogeneic hematopoietic cell transplantation with graft depleted of TCRalphabeta T cells and CD19 B cells.

The input for sequencing was PBMCs, mostly from graft donor cells, taken 180 days after TCRalphabeta/CD19-depleted stem cell transplant. The receptor set was obtained from a male patient younger than 18 who had a stem cell transplant for acute lymphoblastic leukemia, so the T cells may come from the graft donor.

The J gene is TRBJ2-6, the V gene TRBV3-1, with no clear D. Germline values: CDR1 LGHDT, CDR2 YNNKEL (reference sequence). This CDR3 spans 16 amino acids. Trimming shortened V by 0 bases and J by 1 base, and 7 bases separated the two germline ends. Here the CDR3 DNA reads TGTGCCAGCAGCCAAGATCTGGGGTCTGGGGCCAACGTCCTGACTTTC. This translates into CASSQDLGSGANVLTF. Using reference TRBV3-1 and TRBJ2-6 for the parts outside the CDR3, the full variable domain is DTAVSQTPKYLVTQMGNDKSIKCEQNLGHDTMYWYKQDSKKFLKIMFSYNNKELIINETVPNRFSPKSPDKAHLNLHINSLELGDSAVYFCASSQDLGSGANVLTFGAGSRLTVL.

The chain is built from TRBV30 and TRBJ2-3, with 8 bases matching TRBD2. Looked up from germline, CDR1 is GTSNPN and CDR2 is SVGIG (reference sequence). J gave up 4 bases and V 3 bases, and 12 bases lay outside the gene matches. The CDR3 is 16 residues long. The CDR3 sequence: CAWSPGESGSPDTQYF. CDR3 coding DNA: TGTGCCTGGAGCCCCGGAGAAAGCGGGAGCCCAGATACGCAGTATTTT.

The sample holds a few counts of this clonotype. The genes are TRBV12-3 or TRBV12-4 and TRBJ2-5, with 7 bases lining up with TRBD1. V dropped 3 bases and J dropped 0; count of bases not matched to a gene: 7. The CDR3 runs 16 residues. In DNA, the CDR3 is TGTGCCAGCAGTTTGTCAGGGGGATCGTACCAAGAGACCCAGTACTTC. Translation: CASSLSGGSYQETQYF.

The chain joins TRBV5-1 to TRBJ2-1; TRBD2 might be the D (6 bases). CDR3 length: 15 amino acids. V gave up 4 bases and J gave up 5 bases, with 16 bases separating them. Germline CDR1 and CDR2: SGHRS and YFSETQ. CDR3 loop: CASSPGRNVDNEQFF. Written as DNA, the CDR3 is TGCGCCAGCAGCCCCGGGAGAAATGTAGACAATGAGCAGTTCTTC.

The V call is TRBV12-3 or TRBV12-4, the J call TRBJ2-7, with a tentative D call TRBD2 (6 bases). With 0 bases removed from V and 5 bases from J, the gap between germline ends came to 8 bases. CDR3 length: 13 residues. CDR3 coding DNA: TGTGCCAGCAGTTTAGCGGGAGGCAACGAGCAGTACTTC. This encodes CASSLAGGNEQYF.

In its sample, this clonotype was seen a few times. The genes are TRBV2 and TRBJ1-5; tentatively, D is TRBD1 (5 bases). The CDR3 has 17 residues. Between the trimmed V and J ends, which lost 4 bases and 4 bases, there was a span of 20 bases. Per the germline V gene, CDR1 is SNHLY and CDR2 is FYNNEI. CDR3 in amino acids: CASSAQGWLQPNQPQHF. The CDR3 coding sequence is TGTGCCAGCAGTGCCCAGGGATGGCTGCAGCCGAATCAGCCCCAGCATTTT.

The rearrangement joins TRBV20-1 to TRBJ2-3; 7 bases map to TRBD2. V gave up 0 bases and J gave up 7 bases; unmatched junction bases: 13. The CDR3 runs to 16 residues. CDR1 is DFQATT and CDR2 is SNEGSKA in the germline V gene (reference sequence). DNA for the CDR3: TGCAGTGCTAGAGAACGGCGGGAGAGGTTCCCTTATACGCAGTATTTT. Protein: CSARERRERFPYTQYF.